This TCR beta chain came from a study of T-cell memory formation after mild COVID-19. TCRdb redid the calling of the 5' RACE reads with MiXCR, one entry per CDR3 protein. The table shows hundreds of thousands of distinct CDR3 sequences, with about 16% occurring only once. The TCR was taken from a man aged 18 to 35 who had mild COVID-19 (a few samples of this study predate the infection). Cell type and time point are not known. The sequenced sample consisted of PBMCs or a T cell subset sorted from them (not recorded which).

CDR3 in DNA: TGTGCCAGCAGCCAAGGGGGACAAGCCTACGAGCAGTACTTC. It yields the protein CASSQGGQAYEQYF. The chain is built from TRBV3-1 and TRBJ2-7, with D perhaps TRBD1 (6 bases). This CDR3 is built from 14 residues. CDR1 is LGHDT, CDR2 YNNKEL, per germline (reference sequence). V was cut by 1 base and J by 2 bases, with 9 bases left in between.